A selection of T cell receptor beta chains follows, all from one sample in a study of Ad26.COV2.S vaccination and SARS-CoV-2 variants. Measured with immunoSEQ multiplex PCR; TCRdb has only the in-frame clones, and not every one. The top ten clones hold about 5.5% of a sample with 150,000 to 200,000 clones, approximately 88% of them seen once. The material sequenced was peripheral blood, taken after recovery from COVID-19. The receptor source for this set is a human donor who had recovered from COVID-19. The CDR3 runs from the conserved cysteine through the conserved F or W. Fields, in order: CDR3 length, V gene, J gene, clone size, D gene, CDR3 protein, CDR3 DNA. A D gene is named only where the DNA matches it firmly. Clone size, where shown, is once, few, many, or a class for clones that have expanded.

10	TRBV20-1	TRBJ2-4	.	.	CSAGQNIQYF	TGCAGTGCAGGTCAAAACATTCAGTACTTC
16	TRBV5-1	TRBJ1-2	few	TRBD1	CASSLGHRGPNYGYTF	TGCGCCAGCAGCTTGGGGCACAGGGGGCCTAACTATGGCTACACCTTC
16	TRBV7-3	TRBJ2-3	.	.	CASSPIGGASTDTQYF	TGTGCCAGCAGCCCCATCGGAGGGGCTAGCACAGATACGCAGTATTTT
16	TRBV24-1	TRBJ2-2	.	.	CATSDWGVENTGELFF	TGTGCCACCAGTGATTGGGGGGTAGAGAACACCGGGGAGCTGTTTTTT
16	TRBV5-1	TRBJ2-7	.	.	CASSSGLTGPSYEQYF	TGCGCCAGCAGCTCGGGGTTGACGGGCCCCTCCTACGAGCAGTACTTC
16	TRBV9	TRBJ1-4	.	.	CASSVEGRGGGEKLFF	TGTGCCAGCAGCGTAGAGGGGCGGGGAGGAGGAGAAAAACTGTTTTTT
16	TRBV6-1	TRBJ1-3	.	TRBD1	CASSGIIGQGRNTIYF	TGTGCCAGCAGTGGCATTATCGGACAGGGGAGAAACACCATATATTTT
15	TRBV29-1	TRBJ1-4	.	.	CSVAGKTATNEKLFF	TGCAGCGTTGCGGGGAAAACTGCAACTAATGAAAAACTGTTTTTT
14	TRBV7-6	TRBJ2-1	.	TRBD2	CASSLSGVYNEQFF	TGTGCCAGCAGCTTAAGCGGGGTCTACAATGAGCAGTTCTTC
14	TRBV28	TRBJ1-4	.	TRBD1	CASSWDRDWEKLFF	TGTGCCAGCAGCTGGGACAGGGATTGGGAAAAACTGTTTTTT
14	TRBV7-9	TRBJ2-1	.	TRBD2	CASSHQRGDNEQFF	TGTGCCAGCAGCCATCAGCGGGGTGACAATGAGCAGTTCTTC
14	TRBV6-6	TRBJ1-1	.	.	CASRRDTRYTEAFF	TGTGCCAGCAGAAGGGACACACGATACACTGAAGCTTTCTTT
17	TRBV7-2	TRBJ2-5	.	TRBD2	CASSLARTSGGKETQYF	TGTGCCAGCAGCTTAGCCCGGACTAGCGGGGGTAAAGAGACCCAGTACTTC
12	TRBV2	TRBJ1-6	few	.	CATEDYNSPLHF	TGTGCCACAGAGGACTATAATTCACCCCTCCACTTT
13	TRBV10-3	TRBJ2-7	.	.	CAISESILYEQYF	TGTGCCATCAGTGAGTCGATCCTCTACGAGCAGTACTTC
14	TRBV9	TRBJ2-2	.	.	CASSAAGITGELFF	TGTGCCAGCAGCGCCGCAGGGATAACCGGGGAGCTGTTTTTT
15	TRBV7-6	TRBJ2-7	.	.	CASSLDKNRHYEQYF	TGTGCCAGCAGCTTAGACAAAAACAGACACTACGAGCAGTACTTC
15	TRBV24-1	TRBJ2-1	.	.	CATSDLRGTYNEQFF	TGTGCCACCAGTGATTTACGCGGGACCTACAATGAGCAGTTCTTC
14	TRBV6-5	TRBJ2-7	.	TRBD2	CASGPLAGDYEQYF	TGTGCCAGCGGCCCGCTAGCGGGAGATTACGAGCAGTACTTC
14	TRBV5-5	TRBJ1-5	.	.	CASSLDVSNQPQHF	TGTGCCAGCAGCTTAGACGTGAGCAATCAGCCCCAGCATTTT
15	TRBV2	TRBJ2-6	.	.	CASSEPYSGANVLTF	TGTGCCAGCAGCGAACCGTACTCTGGGGCCAACGTCCTGACTTTC
14	TRBV5-6	TRBJ2-7	.	TRBD1	CASSGMDRGYEQYF	TGTGCCAGCAGCGGCATGGACAGGGGCTACGAGCAGTACTTC
14	TRBV6-5	TRBJ1-1	.	.	CASSYSNQLTEAFF	TGTGCCAGCAGTTACTCGAACCAGCTCACTGAAGCTTTCTTT